The rows below give T cell receptor beta chains drawn from one sample of a study of T cells in Graves' hyperthyroidism and ophthalmopathy. One entry per CDR3 protein results from TCRdb running MiXCR on the multiplex PCR reads. The repertoire consists of 300,000 to 450,000 distinct CDR3 sequences, with about 15% occurring once and the leading ten covering around 20%. Input material: blood. The receptors shown here come from a woman aged 25-40 years with Graves' ophthalmopathy. Each CDR3 is given without its conserved first and last residue. Fields, in order: V gene, J gene, clone size, CDR3 protein. Clone sizes are given selectively: once, few, many, or a class where the clone is expanded.

>TRBV11-2|TRBJ2-1|NA
ASSLDMTSGRRNEQF
>TRBV20-1|TRBJ2-3|many
SASGLAGTPDTQY
>TRBV27|TRBJ2-1|many
ASSLPGTIEQF
>TRBV3-1|TRBJ1-1|NA
ASSQEDGTEAF
>TRBV20-1|TRBJ1-3|NA
SARHLGTDSGNTIY
>TRBV12-3/TRBV12-4|TRBJ1-2|many
ASSPARRGGYT
>TRBV19|TRBJ1-2|NA
ASSLTGNLIYGYT
>TRBV6-2/TRBV6-3|TRBJ2-5|few
ASSYGGSMETQY
>TRBV5-1|TRBJ2-2|NA
ASTTDTPNTGELF
>TRBV6-1|TRBJ2-7|many
ASSDRDPYEQY
>TRBV19|TRBJ1-1|many
ASSRRGLDAF